This TCR beta chain is drawn from a study of cytotoxic CD8 clonotypes in ibrutinib-treated CLL. Across the study: The taking of response samples occurred after a median around 11 months of treatment, with a range of 6 to 36. Study results and limitations: Starting clonality was above that of age-matched healthy donors and tracked circulating CD8+ T-cell counts.

Sequencing used immunoSEQ multiplex PCR; TCRdb keeps in-frame clones, though not all of them. The sample includes 200,000 to 250,000 clones, roughly 79% of them seen just once. Roughly 2 micrograms of genomic DNA from cryopreserved PBMCs went into TCR beta libraries. Germline V CDR1 and CDR2: SEHNR, FQNEAQ (reference sequence). Trimming at V came to 6 bases and at J to 8 bases, leaving 4 bases not matched to a gene. CDR3 length equals 13 residues. Details on this clone: Antigen specificity is unknown.

The sequences come from PBMCs, collected after 12 months of ibrutinib treatment. The V and J genes are TRBV7-9 and TRBJ1-4, with 9 nucleotides matching TRBD1. This receptor was identified in a human donor with chronic lymphocytic leukemia. The CDR3 loop reads CASSRDRVEKLFF. The CDR3 nucleotides read TGTGCCAGCAGTCGGGACAGGGTGGAAAAACTGTTTTTT.